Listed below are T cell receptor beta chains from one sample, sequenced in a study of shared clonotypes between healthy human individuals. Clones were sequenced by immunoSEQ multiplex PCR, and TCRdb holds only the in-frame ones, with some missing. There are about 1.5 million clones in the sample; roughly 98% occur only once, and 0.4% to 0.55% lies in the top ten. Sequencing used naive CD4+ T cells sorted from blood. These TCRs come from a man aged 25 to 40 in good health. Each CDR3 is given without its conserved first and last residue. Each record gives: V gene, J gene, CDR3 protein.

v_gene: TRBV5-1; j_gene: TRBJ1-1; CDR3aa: ASSYRDTEAF
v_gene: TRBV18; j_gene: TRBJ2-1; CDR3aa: ASSPGGQSEQF
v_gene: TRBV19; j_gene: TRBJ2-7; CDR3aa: ASSIRANTYEQY
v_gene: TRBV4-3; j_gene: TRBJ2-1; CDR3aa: ASSPSPGVSYNEQF
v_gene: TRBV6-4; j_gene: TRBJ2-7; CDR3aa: AREEQY
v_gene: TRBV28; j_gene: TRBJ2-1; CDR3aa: ASSNPGGGSSSEQF
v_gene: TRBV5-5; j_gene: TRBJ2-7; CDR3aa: ASTPEPHSYEQY
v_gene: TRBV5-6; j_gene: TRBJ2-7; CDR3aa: ASSLIGASEQY
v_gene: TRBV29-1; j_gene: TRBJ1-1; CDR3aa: SVEKGQGGAF
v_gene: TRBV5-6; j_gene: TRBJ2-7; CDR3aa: ASSPTSNYEQY
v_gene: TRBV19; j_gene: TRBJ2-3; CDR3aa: ASSISLPADTQY
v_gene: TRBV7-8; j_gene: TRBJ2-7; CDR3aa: ASSPMTVSYEQY
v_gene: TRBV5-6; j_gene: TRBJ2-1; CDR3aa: ASSLTGKAYNEQF
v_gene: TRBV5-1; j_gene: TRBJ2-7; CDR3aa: ASSLGDSGPYEQY
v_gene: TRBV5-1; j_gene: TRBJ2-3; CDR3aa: ASSRGALTDTQY
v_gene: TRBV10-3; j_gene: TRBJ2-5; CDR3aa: AISERDIFQETQY
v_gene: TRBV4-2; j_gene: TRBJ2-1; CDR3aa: ASGGTFGSANEQF
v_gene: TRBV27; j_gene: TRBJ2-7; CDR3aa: ASSLYFRGVEQDSYEQY
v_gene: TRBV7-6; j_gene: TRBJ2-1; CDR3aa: ASSLAEWTSAEIVYYEQF
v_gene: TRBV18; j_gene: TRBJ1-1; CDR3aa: ASSPTVFQGALKAF
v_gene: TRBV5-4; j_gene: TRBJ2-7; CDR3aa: ASSPEGLPYEQY
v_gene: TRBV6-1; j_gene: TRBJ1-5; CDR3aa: ASSEVFYQPQH
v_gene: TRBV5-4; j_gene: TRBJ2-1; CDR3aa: ASSTGLADIQDPHNEQF
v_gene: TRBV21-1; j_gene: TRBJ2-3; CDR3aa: ASSKGVLRREGTDTQY
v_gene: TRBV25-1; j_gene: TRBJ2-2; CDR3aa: ASSASGQGGELF
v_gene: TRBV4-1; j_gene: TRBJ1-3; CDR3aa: ASSQRTAGNTIY
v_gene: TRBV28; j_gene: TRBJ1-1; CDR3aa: ASSLSRWGEMNTEAF
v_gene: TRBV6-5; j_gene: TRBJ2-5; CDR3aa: ASSYGGQGQETQY
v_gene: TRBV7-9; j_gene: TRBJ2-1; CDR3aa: ASSGSGDDEQF